This T cell receptor beta chain appears in the sequencing data of a study of shared clonotypes between healthy human individuals. In the study overall: For every donor, three CD4 naive, three CD4 memory, two CD8 naive and one CD8 memory plates were used. Study-level findings and limits: Larger estimated richness was generally recorded for naive subsets relative to memory subsets.

Worth noting for this clone: Its antigen remains unknown.

The V gene lost 2 bases and the J gene lost 5 bases, with 7 bases spanning the gap. Germline CDR1 SGHVS, CDR2 FQNEAQ. The CDR3 length is 13 residues. Clones were sequenced by immunoSEQ multiplex PCR, and TCRdb holds only the in-frame ones, with some missing. Of around 990,000 clones listed, about 80% are singletons. Those who donated were healthy HIV-negative adults, with no recent acute infections or vaccinations reported. This chain uses TRBV7-8 with TRBJ1-5; D gene unclear. This TCR came from a man younger than 30 in good health. Some clones in this sample may be carry-over from other donors' samples. The material sequenced was memory CD4+ T cells from PBMCs. As for subset: CD45RA-negative fraction. DNA for the CDR3: TGTGCCAGCAGCTTATGGCCAGATCAGCCCCAGCATTTT. This translates into CASSLWPDQPQHF.